The clone carrying this TCR beta chain has a single count. The antigen remains undetermined. This sample was taken from a study of Ad26.COV2.S vaccination and SARS-CoV-2 variants. Regarding the study as a whole: An underestimation of total T cell responses may have resulted from the TCR breadth and depth analyses. Vaccine recipients had higher spike-specific TCR breadth than placebo recipients.

The CDR3 extends over 16 amino acids. Looked up from germline, CDR1 is SGHNT and CDR2 is YENEEA. Trimming stripped 4 bases from V and 0 bases from J, with 13 bases between. As to treatment: roughly 18 received Ad26.COV2.S at low or high dose, single or two shots; roughly five received placebo; per-sample allocation not given. Collection of samples fell on day 63 after the first vaccine or placebo injection. The protocol was immunoSEQ multiplex PCR, while the TCRdb copy is restricted to in-frame clones and leaves out a portion. The data contain 350,000 to 400,000 clones, about nine tenths of them singletons.

The clonotype comes from a person aged 18-65 years who received the Ad26.COV2.S COVID-19 vaccine or a placebo. V gene TRBV11-3 combines with J gene TRBJ1-3; no firm D call. The source material was peripheral blood, sampled in a trial of Ad26.COV2.S vaccine versus placebo. This chain's CDR3 is CASSSWTSSSGNTIYF. The CDR3 DNA follows: TGTGCCAGCAGCTCCTGGACTTCTTCCTCTGGAAACACCATATATTTT.